Included here is one T cell receptor beta chain sequence, with context. What antigen it recognizes has not been identified. No per-base quality is available; no much larger clone lies one base away. This record comes from a study of blood T cell repertoires in COVID-19 (dated by TCRdb to about 2020). For context, the study as a whole: Samples from collaborators originated in the United States, Italy and Spain and spanned both the acute and convalescent phases of COVID-19. The material from the prospective study consisted of cDNA or gDNA derived from T cells, B-cell-depleted T cells, or PBMCs. Deeply sampled blood TCRbeta repertoires from subjects exposed to, actively infected with, or recovered from COVID-19 were included in the dataset. The repertoires were made available in a free public database intended to serve as a resource for research on the immune response to SARS-CoV-2. Samples were obtained from the ongoing ImmuneRACE study (first 160 participants) and from 1,000 to 1,500 subjects provided by 6 global collaborators. Sample metadata almost always included a de-identified subject ID, COVID-19 status, age in years and sex. HLA class I and class II types, where available, came from metadata supplied by the sample provider rather than from assay-based typing. On the study overall, not on this receptor specifically: The quantity of clinical and demographic metadata differed by source and by participant and was supplied without curation.

TCRbeta CDR3 regions were amplified from genomic DNA using the immunoSEQ Assay, a bias-controlled multiplex PCR. Processing in the source paper ran as follows. Nucleated cell counts per sample were estimated from amplification of reference gene primers within the assay. To quantify the absolute abundance of each unique TCRbeta CDR3 rearrangement, sequence reads were collapsed and filtered. For each sample, productive Simpson clonality was calculated by taking the square root of Simpson's diversity index across productive rearrangements. TCRdb obtained this table from immuneACCESS and retained in-frame rearrangements with V and J assigned. These tables miss some clones; where compared with another copy, unresolved V genes account for less than half of the shortfall, and the remainder is unexplained. D and trimming come from the DNA, and the V and J calls and clone size come from that table. The sample has about 59,000 clones on record, more than 75% of them singletons. The ten largest clones add up to approximately 5.1% of the sample.

Each collaborating institution followed its own protocols to collect whole blood in K2EDTA tubes. For TCRbeta analysis, collaborators shipped samples as frozen whole blood, isolated PBMCs, or DNA extracted from either of those sample types. Relative to germline, V is missing 0 bases and J is missing 7 bases, with 9 bases of the junction outside any gene match. The CDR3 numbers 16 residues from cysteine through phenylalanine. The only DNA kept is the CDR3, 48 bases in frame from the first base. CDR1 and CDR2 are read off the germline V gene as SGHTA and FQGNSA. Source material: peripheral blood. This sequence uses TRBV7-2 and TRBJ1-5; TRBD1 matches 7 bases in the middle. This TCR was sampled from a man older than 75 in a cohort sampled during active COVID-19. The CDR3 loop reads CASSLASRGNLQPQHF. Here is the DNA: TGTGCCAGCAGCTTAGCGAGCAGGGGGAATTTACAGCCCCAGCATTTT.